The rows below give T cell receptor beta chains drawn from one sample of a study of blood T cell repertoires in COVID-19. Using immunoSEQ multiplex PCR, the repertoire was profiled, and TCRdb retains in-frame clones only, with some absent. Here the sample spans roughly 500,000 clones, roughly 90% being singletons. Sample: PBMCs or T cells enriched from blood (not recorded which). These receptors were taken from a woman between 40 and 50 years old who had recovered from COVID-19. Both conserved end residues are part of each CDR3. D genes are given only for firm matches. Size is omitted from some rows. Given values are once, few, many or a class for expanded clones.

d_call: TRBD1
j_call: TRBJ2-7
clone_size: .
v_call: TRBV4-3
cdr3_nt: TGCGCCAGCAGCCAAGTTAGGGCGACAGGGGATGAGCAGTACTTC
cdr3_aa: CASSQVRATGDEQYF

d_call: .
j_call: TRBJ2-1
clone_size: .
v_call: TRBV5-4
cdr3_nt: TGTGCCAGCAGCTTGGACCCGGTTTACAATGAGCAGTTCTTC
cdr3_aa: CASSLDPVYNEQFF

d_call: TRBD1
j_call: TRBJ1-2
clone_size: .
v_call: TRBV7-6
cdr3_nt: TGTGCCAGCAGCCTAAAAACGGACGGGACAGGGCCGCATGGCTACACCTTC
cdr3_aa: CASSLKTDGTGPHGYTF

d_call: .
j_call: TRBJ1-1
clone_size: .
v_call: TRBV29-1
cdr3_nt: TGCAGCGCACAGAGTTCGAACACTGAAGCTTTCTTT
cdr3_aa: CSAQSSNTEAFF

d_call: TRBD1
j_call: TRBJ1-1
clone_size: .
v_call: TRBV19
cdr3_nt: TGTGCCAGTAGTATCGATCAGGGGGACAGGGTTGTAGCTGAAGCTTTCTTT
cdr3_aa: CASSIDQGDRVVAEAFF

d_call: .
j_call: TRBJ2-7
clone_size: .
v_call: TRBV9
cdr3_nt: TGTGCCAGCAGCGTAGGTCGGGAGAACTCCTACGAGCAGTACTTC
cdr3_aa: CASSVGRENSYEQYF

d_call: TRBD1
j_call: TRBJ1-5
clone_size: .
v_call: TRBV11-2
cdr3_nt: TGTGCCAGCAGCCCCACAGGGGGCAATCAGCCCCAGCATTTT
cdr3_aa: CASSPTGGNQPQHF

d_call: TRBD2
j_call: TRBJ2-1
clone_size: few
v_call: TRBV10-1
cdr3_nt: TGCGCCAGCAGTGCCCGCGGGAGCCCCCACAATGAGCAGTTCTTC
cdr3_aa: CASSARGSPHNEQFF

d_call: TRBD2
j_call: TRBJ2-7
clone_size: .
v_call: TRBV6-2/TRBV6-3
cdr3_nt: TGTGCCAGCAGTGTAGCGGGAGCTAGCTACGAGCAGTACTTC
cdr3_aa: CASSVAGASYEQYF

d_call: TRBD1
j_call: TRBJ2-7
clone_size: .
v_call: TRBV3-1/TRBV3-2
cdr3_nt: TGTGCCAGCGTCGACAGGGGCTCCTACGAGCAGTACTTC
cdr3_aa: CASVDRGSYEQYF

d_call: .
j_call: TRBJ2-2
clone_size: .
v_call: TRBV7-8
cdr3_nt: TGTGCCAGCAGCTCCTACAGGGTCATGATGGCAGGGGTTGAGCTGTTTTTT
cdr3_aa: CASSSYRVMMAGVELFF

d_call: .
j_call: TRBJ2-2
clone_size: .
v_call: TRBV24-1
cdr3_nt: TGTGCCACCAGTGATTTTATGTCTCATTCAGCCGGGGAGCTGTTTTTT
cdr3_aa: CATSDFMSHSAGELFF

d_call: .
j_call: TRBJ2-7
clone_size: once
v_call: TRBV5-6
cdr3_nt: TGTGCCAGCAGCCCAGGGGGACTTCGGGAGCAGTACTTC
cdr3_aa: CASSPGGLREQYF

d_call: .
j_call: TRBJ2-7
clone_size: once
v_call: TRBV6-5
cdr3_nt: TGTGCCAGCAGTACCTCGTGGACAGCCTACGAGCAGTACTTC
cdr3_aa: CASSTSWTAYEQYF

d_call: .
j_call: TRBJ2-5
clone_size: .
v_call: TRBV7-9
cdr3_nt: TGTGCCAGCAGCTTTGGACAGTCCCAAGAGACCCAGTACTTC
cdr3_aa: CASSFGQSQETQYF

d_call: TRBD2
j_call: TRBJ2-3
clone_size: .
v_call: TRBV19
cdr3_nt: TGTGCGACCGGACTAGCGGGGCAATTAACAGATACGCAGTATTTT
cdr3_aa: CATGLAGQLTDTQYF

d_call: .
j_call: TRBJ2-3
clone_size: .
v_call: TRBV29-1
cdr3_nt: TGCAGCGTCTCCAGACAGGGAGGAGATACGCAGTATTTT
cdr3_aa: CSVSRQGGDTQYF

d_call: .
j_call: TRBJ1-3
clone_size: .
v_call: TRBV27
cdr3_nt: TGTGCCAGCAGCGACGTCGGGGGGAACTCTGGAAACACCATATATTTT
cdr3_aa: CASSDVGGNSGNTIYF

d_call: .
j_call: TRBJ1-1
clone_size: .
v_call: TRBV29-1
cdr3_nt: TGCAGCGTTGTAGGGATTCAGGGGATGAACACTGAAGCTTTCTTT
cdr3_aa: CSVVGIQGMNTEAFF

d_call: TRBD2
j_call: TRBJ2-1
clone_size: .
v_call: TRBV2
cdr3_nt: TGTGCCAGCAGTACTAGCGGGATAAGCAATGAGCAGTTCTTC
cdr3_aa: CASSTSGISNEQFF

d_call: .
j_call: TRBJ2-7
clone_size: .
v_call: TRBV11-2
cdr3_nt: TGTGCCAGCAGCTTAGATCGTTGGGAAGGGGCTTACGAGCAGTACTTC
cdr3_aa: CASSLDRWEGAYEQYF

d_call: TRBD1
j_call: TRBJ1-2
clone_size: .
v_call: TRBV6-5
cdr3_nt: TGTGCCAGCAAAGATGGACAGGGGGACCGCTACACCTTC
cdr3_aa: CASKDGQGDRYTF

d_call: .
j_call: TRBJ2-7
clone_size: .
v_call: TRBV9
cdr3_nt: TGTGCCAGCAGCGCAGGACAGCCTCGTCTAAACGAGCAGTACTTC
cdr3_aa: CASSAGQPRLNEQYF

d_call: TRBD2
j_call: TRBJ2-1
clone_size: .
v_call: TRBV24-1
cdr3_nt: TGTGCCACCAGAGGACTAGGCGGTGAGCAGTTCTTC
cdr3_aa: CATRGLGGEQFF